The 2 T cell receptor beta chains given below trace back to one sample, sequenced in a study of blood T cell repertoires in COVID-19. TCRdb's copy holds only in-frame clones and misses some; the assay was immunoSEQ multiplex PCR. The data contain fewer than 250,000 clones, approximately 90% of them singletons. The sequenced sample consisted of peripheral blood. The receptors here all came from a man aged 30 to 45 with acute or convalescent COVID-19.

The J gene is TRBJ1-1, the V gene TRBV28; 8 positions agree with TRBD1. Germline assignment: CDR1 MDHEN and CDR2 SYDVKM. The CDR3 length is 17 residues. V trimming: 7 bases; J trimming: 1 base; junction bases outside the gene matches: 14. The CDR3 loop reads CASNPQPRTGTNTEAFF. CDR3 coding DNA: TGTGCCAGCAATCCCCAGCCTCGGACAGGGACGAACACTGAAGCTTTCTTT.

The genes are TRBV2 and TRBJ2-7; 11 positions match TRBD2. V lost 8 bases to trimming and J lost 3 bases; unmatched junction nucleotides: 9. Germline V gives CDR1 SNHLY, CDR2 FYNNEI. This CDR3 contains 15 residues. CDR3 loop: CASRFGTSGFYEQYF. Here the CDR3 DNA reads TGTGCCAGCCGTTTCGGGACTAGCGGATTCTACGAGCAGTACTTC.